What follows are 15 T cell receptor beta chains derived from one specimen sequenced in a study of T-cell memory formation after mild COVID-19. In TCRdb, the 5' RACE reads were re-called with MiXCR into one record per CDR3 protein. The sample consists of under 700,000 distinct CDR3 sequences, roughly 20% of them appearing once. The sequenced sample was PBMCs or a T cell subset sorted from them (not recorded which). The receptors derive from an adult woman who had mild COVID-19 (a few samples of this study predate the infection). Cell type and time point are not known.

This clonotype has more than one count but fewer than ten. This chain uses TRBV15 with TRBJ2-3, with TRBD1 matching 8 bases. V was pared by 0 bases and J by 3 bases, with 2 bases of the junction left unmatched. Germline values: CDR1 LNHNV, CDR2 YYDKDF (reference sequence). The CDR3 spans 15 residues. This CDR3 is CATSRDRGPTDTQYF. The CDR3, as DNA: TGTGCCACCAGCAGAGACAGGGGGCCGACAGATACGCAGTATTTT.

This clonotype was counted between two and nine times. The chain combines TRBV7-7 with TRBJ2-5; possibly TRBD1 for D (6 bases). CDR1 and CDR2 (germline): SSHAT, FNYEAQ (reference sequence). The ends were cut back, 1 base at V and 1 base at J, with 16 bases in the middle. This CDR3 is built from 17 residues. The CDR3 DNA reads as TGTGCCAGCAGCTTAGACGGGTGGGGGCGGCCCCAAGAGACCCAGTACTTC. Amino acids: CASSLDGWGRPQETQYF.

The chain is built from TRBV29-1 and TRBJ1-4; TRBD1 matches at 7 bases. V was pared by 6 bases and J by 0 bases, with 7 bases of the junction left unmatched. Germline lookup yields CDR1 SQVTM and CDR2 ANQGSEA. The CDR3 has 15 amino acids. CDR3 in DNA: TGCAGCGTAGCCACAGGACAGGCAACTAATGAAAAACTGTTTTTT. Amino acids: CSVATGQATNEKLFF.

The chain carries TRBV7-9 and TRBJ2-7, with TRBD2 identical over 8 bases. This CDR3 has 16 residues. V was clipped by 4 bases and J by 5 bases; unmatched bases: 13. Germline V gene lookup returns CDR1 SEHNR and CDR2 FQNEAQ (reference sequence). Here the CDR3 DNA reads TGTGCCAGCAGCTCAACCCGGACTAGCTTATCTGACGAGCAGTACTTC. It yields the protein CASSSTRTSLSDEQYF.

The chain recombines TRBV24-1 with TRBJ1-2, with 7 bases identical to TRBD1. This CDR3 region has 14 residues. CDR1 KGHDR and CDR2 SFDVKD come from the germline V gene. J was trimmed by 8 bases and V by 1 base; bases with no gene match: 6. The CDR3 sequence is CATSDFPGQLGYTF. For the CDR3, the DNA is TGTGCCACCAGTGATTTTCCGGGACAGTTAGGCTACACCTTC.

This sequence joins TRBV14 and TRBJ2-3; D ambiguous. There are 15 residues in the CDR3. Germline V gene lookup returns CDR1 SGHDN and CDR2 FVKESK. Deletions cut 4 bases from V and 0 bases from J, with 11 bases between. The CDR3 spells CASSPRVGSTDTQYF. DNA of the CDR3: TGTGCCAGCAGCCCCCGCGTCGGTAGCACAGATACGCAGTATTTT. The full variable domain, with the rest looked up from reference TRBV14 and TRBJ2-3, is EAGVTQFPSHSVIEKGQTVTLRCDPISGHDNLYWYRRVMGKEIKFLLHFVKESKQDESGMPNNRFLAERTGGTYSTLKVQPAELEDSGVYFCASSPRVGSTDTQYFGPGTRLTVL.

The chain is built from TRBV19 and TRBJ1-6; D is perhaps TRBD1 (6 bases). The CDR3 runs 13 residues. V shed 9 bases and J shed 9 bases, with 15 bases lying between them. CDR1 and CDR2 from the germline V gene are LNHDA and SQIVND (reference sequence). In DNA, the CDR3 is TGTGCCAGCGACGAACAGGGTGTTTCACCCCTCCACTTT. Its translation: CASDEQGVSPLHF.

CDR3 bases: TGTGCCAGCAGCTTTACAGGGGGCGCCTCCACTGAAGCTTTCTTT. This translates into CASSFTGGASTEAFF. The rearrangement links TRBV7-2 to TRBJ1-1, with 9 bases matching TRBD1. The J segment lost 4 bases and the V segment lost 3 bases, leaving 6 bases of the junction unmatched. Germline V gene lookup returns CDR1 SGHTA and CDR2 FQGNSA. The CDR3 extends over 15 amino acids.

This clonotype has more than one count but fewer than ten. V usage is TRBV12-3 or TRBV12-4 and J usage is TRBJ2-7; TRBD1 is a possible D gene (6 bases). Trimming removed 3 bases at V and 0 bases at J, with 15 bases between. The CDR3 spans 16 residues. Written as DNA, the CDR3 is TGTGCCAGCAGTTTCGGGGCAGGGGCGAGCTCCTACGAGCAGTACTTC. Translation gives CASSFGAGASSYEQYF.

V and J are TRBV5-4 and TRBJ2-2, with a possible D match to TRBD2 (6 bases). V was pared by 7 bases and J by 0 bases, with 7 bases between. The CDR3 sequence is 13 residues long. CDR1 is SGHNT, CDR2 YYREEE, per germline (reference sequence). DNA for the CDR3: TGTGCCAGCCGCGGGACGAACACCGGGGAGCTGTTTTTT. Translating gives CASRGTNTGELFF.

This clonotype was detected ten times or more. The V gene is TRBV5-1, the J gene TRBJ2-3, with 16 bases lining up with TRBD2. V trimming: 2 bases; J trimming: 3 bases; junction bases outside the gene matches: 9. The CDR3 totals 19 residues. Looked up from germline, CDR1 is SGHRS and CDR2 is YFSETQ. The CDR3 here is CASSFEPGLAGGPTDTQYF. In nucleotides, the CDR3 is TGCGCCAGCAGCTTCGAACCGGGACTAGCGGGGGGGCCAACAGATACGCAGTATTTT.

The table lists this clonotype with a count of one. The V gene is TRBV11-2, the J gene TRBJ2-2; D is unresolved. The CDR3 is made up of 15 amino acids. The V and J ends lost 0 bases and 3 bases respectively, with 8 bases between them. Germline V gives CDR1 SGHAT, CDR2 FQNNGV. CDR3: CASSLDRIDTGELFF. In DNA form, the CDR3 reads TGTGCCAGCAGCTTAGATCGAATAGACACCGGGGAGCTGTTTTTT.

The chain has TRBV6-6 and TRBJ1-1; D perhaps matches TRBD1 (6 bases). Germline loops: CDR1 MNHNY, CDR2 SVGAGI (reference sequence). V was shortened by 5 bases and J by 6 bases, with 16 bases between the two germline ends. This CDR3 is built from 14 residues. The CDR3 DNA is TGTGCCAGCAGTCCCACGGGGGGGGCGGCTGAAGCTTTCTTT. It encodes CASSPTGGAAEAFF.

This chain links TRBV11-1 with TRBJ2-2; 8 nucleotides agree with TRBD1. Germline CDR1 reads SGHAT; CDR2 reads FQDESV (reference sequence). This CDR3 spans 13 amino acids. The V and J ends lost 10 bases and 2 bases, in that order; junction bases with no gene match: 3. The CDR3 nucleotides read TGTGCCACCGGACAGGGTAACACCGGGGAGCTGTTTTTT. Translation: CATGQGNTGELFF.

This clonotype turned up a few times. The chain employs TRBV10-3 and TRBJ2-3; tentatively, D is TRBD2 (5 bases). This CDR3 spans 22 amino acids. The germline V and J ends were trimmed by 0 bases and 2 bases, with 30 bases remaining between them. Germline values: CDR1 ENHRY, CDR2 SYGVKD. CDR3 residues: CAISESNFGILWAEGNTDTQYF. The CDR3 nucleotides are TGTGCCATCAGTGAGTCTAATTTCGGAATCTTGTGGGCCGAGGGCAACACAGATACGCAGTATTTT.